A single sample gave rise to the 20 T cell receptor beta chains below, sequenced in a study of blood T cells in healthy people across ages. Combining a sample-barcoded 5' primer with a J-beta primer mix, a second PCR ran for roughly 7 to 12 cycles. TCRdb fed the 5' RACE reads into MiXCR, producing one record per CDR3 protein. The sample lists 1.5 million to 2 million distinct CDR3 sequences; around 48% were seen once. The specimen was blood. All receptors come from a woman aged 40 to 49 in good health.

There are a few counts of this clonotype. This clone may be a read error of a much larger clone one base away. The chain couples TRBV11-2 to TRBJ2-1, with D hard to call. The CDR3 contains 11 residues. V dropped 5 bases and J dropped 7 bases, with 6 bases sitting between them. The germline CDR1 and CDR2 sequences are SGHAT and FQNNGV. The CDR3 region is CASSMGNEQFF. In nucleotides, the CDR3 is TGTGCCAGCAGCATGGGGAATGAGCAGTTCTTC.

The V call is TRBV6-5, the J call TRBJ1-2; TRBD1 matches at 8 bases. Germline V gene sequence: CDR1 MNHEY, CDR2 SVGAGI. Losses at the gene ends were 3 bases for V and 9 bases for J; bases not matched to a gene: 3. This CDR3 spans 12 amino acids. The CDR3 DNA is TGTGCCAGCAGTTATGACAGGGGACGCTACACCTTC. Protein sequence: CASSYDRGRYTF.

The rearrangement links TRBV6-6 to TRBJ1-1, with 7 bases aligning to TRBD1. The germline gives CDR1 MNHNY, CDR2 SVGAGI (reference sequence). V lost 6 bases, J lost 3 bases, and 10 bases stayed unmatched. This CDR3 spans 15 amino acids. DNA for the CDR3: TGTGCCAGCAGGATTCCCGGGACAGCGGACACTGAAGCTTTCTTT. This gives the protein CASRIPGTADTEAFF.

The chain links TRBV6-5 to TRBJ2-5; D may correspond to TRBD1 or TRBD2 (5 bases each). CDR3 length: 14 amino acids. V lost 0 bases and J lost 9, with 14 bases in between. Germline lookup yields CDR1 MNHEY and CDR2 SVGAGI. CDR3 in amino acids: CASSYSGQRGAQYF. The DNA for the CDR3 is TGTGCCAGCAGTTACTCGGGGCAGCGAGGGGCCCAGTACTTC.

The chain recombines TRBV20-1 with TRBJ2-1, with D possibly being TRBD1 (6 bases). Deletions cut 0 bases from V and 6 bases from J, with 12 bases between. The germline CDR1 and CDR2 sequences are DFQATT and SNEGSKA (reference sequence). The CDR3 is 14 residues long. CDR3 bases: TGCAGTGCTAGAGATCCGACAGGTGGCAATGAGCAGTTCTTC. Its protein product is CSARDPTGGNEQFF.

There are a few counts of this clonotype. The chain uses TRBV25-1 and TRBJ2-7, with unresolved D. With 1 base removed from V and 6 bases from J, the gap between germline ends came to 13 bases. CDR1 is MGHDK, CDR2 SYGVNS, per germline. The CDR3 is made up of 14 amino acids. CDR3 residues: CASSELGRNGEQYF. The CDR3 DNA follows: TGTGCCAGCAGTGAATTAGGCAGGAACGGCGAGCAGTACTTC.

This clonotype showed up many times. The chain uses TRBV4-1 and TRBJ2-5, with D possibly TRBD1 on 5 matching bases. The V end was cut by 0 bases, the J end by 5 bases, with 10 bases between. Per the germline V gene, CDR1 is MGHRA and CDR2 is YSYEKL. The CDR3 runs to 14 residues. DNA of the CDR3: TGCGCCAGCAGCCAAGATTCAGGGTTTGAGACCCAGTACTTC. This sequence encodes CASSQDSGFETQYF.

The rearrangement joins TRBV20-1 to TRBJ2-7; either TRBD1 or TRBD2 may supply D (6 bases each). Trimming pared 3 bases from V and 0 bases from J, leaving 12 bases between. Germline CDR1 is DFQATT and CDR2 is SNEGSKA (reference sequence). The CDR3 has 14 residues. The CDR3 DNA is TGCAGTGCTAGGGGGGGCGGGTACTCCTACGAGCAGTACTTC. Translating gives CSARGGGYSYEQYF.

The rearrangement links TRBV12-3 or TRBV12-4 to TRBJ1-1; no definite D call. CDR3 length: 13 amino acids. Trimming pared 8 bases from V and 2 bases from J, leaving 12 bases between. CDR3 in DNA: TGTGCCAGCGGGAAGACGGATAACACTGAAGCTTTCTTT. Its protein product is CASGKTDNTEAFF.

This chain joins TRBV9 and TRBJ2-5; D tentatively fits TRBD1 or TRBD2 (6 bases each). Germline V CDR1 and CDR2: SGDLS, YYNGEE. Trimming took 4 bases from V and 4 from J, leaving 14 bases between them. The CDR3 runs to 14 residues. This CDR3 reads CASSTEGGGETQYF. The DNA of the CDR3 is TGTGCCAGCAGCACCGAAGGAGGGGGAGAGACCCAGTACTTC.

This chain links TRBV7-9 with TRBJ2-5; possibly TRBD2 for D (5 bases). This CDR3 comprises 11 residues. With 1 base removed from V and 10 bases from J, the gap between germline ends came to 7 bases. Germline assignment: CDR1 SEHNR and CDR2 FQNEAQ (reference sequence). The CDR3 reads CASSLGGYQYF. The CDR3 coding sequence is TGTGCCAGCAGCTTAGGAGGGTACCAGTACTTC.

This clonotype was detected only a few times. This sequence joins TRBV28 and TRBJ2-3; weak D call: TRBD1 (6 bases). Per germline, CDR1 MDHEN and CDR2 SYDVKM. The CDR3 is 18 amino acids. Trimming stripped 6 bases from V and 2 bases from J, with 24 bases between. The CDR3, as DNA: TGTGCCAGCAGCACCGGGACACATAACTCACAATCCACAGATACGCAGTATTTT. The encoded protein is CASSTGTHNSQSTDTQYF.

The J gene is TRBJ2-3, the V gene TRBV20-1; 8 nucleotides align to TRBD2. There are 16 residues in the CDR3. Germline V gene lookup returns CDR1 DFQATT and CDR2 SNEGSKA (reference sequence). Losses at the gene ends were 0 bases for V and 2 bases for J; bases not matched to a gene: 7. CDR3 DNA: TGCAGTGCTAGAGATCCCAGCGGGGGTCTCACAGATACGCAGTATTTT. This codes for CSARDPSGGLTDTQYF.

A few counts support this clonotype. The chain uses TRBV20-1 and TRBJ2-5, with D perhaps matching TRBD1 (5 bases). The CDR3 consists of 13 residues. V lost 3 bases and J 4 bases, leaving 12 bases between the germline ends. Germline CDR1 reads DFQATT; CDR2 reads SNEGSKA (reference sequence). The CDR3 DNA sequence: TGCAGTGCTAGCGGTAGACAGAGAGAGACCCAGTACTTC. Encoded protein: CSASGRQRETQYF.

This chain uses TRBV12-3 or TRBV12-4 with TRBJ2-1; the match to TRBD2 covers 12 bases. The CDR3 has 15 residues. V shed 6 bases and J 6 bases; nucleotides not matched to a gene: 6. CDR3 nucleotides: TGTGCCAGCAGACAACTAGCGGGGGGACTCAATGAGCAGTTCTTC. It is translated as CASRQLAGGLNEQFF.

The chain links TRBV4-1 to TRBJ2-1; the D gene is possibly TRBD1 (5 bases). V lost 0 bases and J 12 bases, leaving 15 bases between the germline ends. CDR1 is MGHRA, CDR2 YSYEKL, per germline. The CDR3 contains 14 residues. The CDR3 reads CASSQDRGVRGQFF. CDR3 nucleotide sequence: TGCGCCAGCAGCCAAGATAGAGGAGTTAGGGGGCAGTTCTTC.

This clonotype was detected a few times. The V gene is TRBV4-1, the J gene TRBJ2-5, with TRBD1 matching over 7 bases. This CDR3 has 17 amino acids. The germline V gene encodes CDR1 MGHRA and CDR2 YSYEKL. J lost 4 bases, V lost 2 bases, and 13 bases had no gene match. CDR3 region: CASSQSYPGQWGETQYF. CDR3 DNA sequence: TGCGCCAGCAGCCAAAGCTACCCGGGACAGTGGGGAGAGACCCAGTACTTC.

This clonotype was seen only a few times. The chain joins TRBV5-6 to TRBJ2-1; TRBD1 matches at 12 bases. The CDR3 runs 21 residues. Germline V gives CDR1 SGHDT, CDR2 YYEEEE. The V and J ends lost 0 bases and 0 bases, in that order; junction bases with no gene match: 13. CDR3 coding DNA: TGTGCCAGCAGCTTGGGCCGCCGGGACAGGGGGCTCGGTCGCTCCTACAATGAGCAGTTCTTC. Amino acids: CASSLGRRDRGLGRSYNEQFF.

This clonotype was counted a few times. V and J are TRBV4-3 and TRBJ2-1, with D unresolved. CDR1 is LGHNA and CDR2 is YSLEER in the germline V gene. V lost 0 bases and J 3 bases, leaving 12 bases between the germline ends. The CDR3 is 16 residues long. The CDR3 region is CASSQEPSDGYNEQFF. CDR3 nucleotide sequence: TGCGCCAGCAGCCAAGAGCCTTCAGACGGCTACAATGAGCAGTTCTTC.

The J gene is TRBJ2-1, the V gene TRBV6-1; 8 positions match TRBD2. Trimming cost V 2 bases and J 6 bases; bases outside gene matches: 6. This CDR3 has 15 amino acids. In germline, CDR1 is MNHNS, CDR2 SASEGT. CDR3 sequence (DNA): TGTGCCAGCAGTGAAAGCGGTAGCGGGGCCAATGAGCAGTTCTTC. This sequence encodes CASSESGSGANEQFF.